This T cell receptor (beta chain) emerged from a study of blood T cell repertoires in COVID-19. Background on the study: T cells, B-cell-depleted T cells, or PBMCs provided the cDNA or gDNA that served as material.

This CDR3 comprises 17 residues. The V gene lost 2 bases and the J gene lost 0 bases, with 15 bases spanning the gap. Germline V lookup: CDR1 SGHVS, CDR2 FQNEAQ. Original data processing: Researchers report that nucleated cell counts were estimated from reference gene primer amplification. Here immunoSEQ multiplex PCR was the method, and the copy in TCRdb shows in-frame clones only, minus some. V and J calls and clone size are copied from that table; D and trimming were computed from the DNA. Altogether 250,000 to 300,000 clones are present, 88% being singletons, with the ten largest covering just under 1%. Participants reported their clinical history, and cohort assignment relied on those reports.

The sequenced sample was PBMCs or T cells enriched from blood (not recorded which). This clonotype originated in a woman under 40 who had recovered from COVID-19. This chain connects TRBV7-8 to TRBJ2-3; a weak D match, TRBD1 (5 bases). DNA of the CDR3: TGTGCCAGCAGCTTATACTGGGGCTCAGATAGCACAGATACGCAGTATTTT. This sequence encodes CASSLYWGSDSTDTQYF.